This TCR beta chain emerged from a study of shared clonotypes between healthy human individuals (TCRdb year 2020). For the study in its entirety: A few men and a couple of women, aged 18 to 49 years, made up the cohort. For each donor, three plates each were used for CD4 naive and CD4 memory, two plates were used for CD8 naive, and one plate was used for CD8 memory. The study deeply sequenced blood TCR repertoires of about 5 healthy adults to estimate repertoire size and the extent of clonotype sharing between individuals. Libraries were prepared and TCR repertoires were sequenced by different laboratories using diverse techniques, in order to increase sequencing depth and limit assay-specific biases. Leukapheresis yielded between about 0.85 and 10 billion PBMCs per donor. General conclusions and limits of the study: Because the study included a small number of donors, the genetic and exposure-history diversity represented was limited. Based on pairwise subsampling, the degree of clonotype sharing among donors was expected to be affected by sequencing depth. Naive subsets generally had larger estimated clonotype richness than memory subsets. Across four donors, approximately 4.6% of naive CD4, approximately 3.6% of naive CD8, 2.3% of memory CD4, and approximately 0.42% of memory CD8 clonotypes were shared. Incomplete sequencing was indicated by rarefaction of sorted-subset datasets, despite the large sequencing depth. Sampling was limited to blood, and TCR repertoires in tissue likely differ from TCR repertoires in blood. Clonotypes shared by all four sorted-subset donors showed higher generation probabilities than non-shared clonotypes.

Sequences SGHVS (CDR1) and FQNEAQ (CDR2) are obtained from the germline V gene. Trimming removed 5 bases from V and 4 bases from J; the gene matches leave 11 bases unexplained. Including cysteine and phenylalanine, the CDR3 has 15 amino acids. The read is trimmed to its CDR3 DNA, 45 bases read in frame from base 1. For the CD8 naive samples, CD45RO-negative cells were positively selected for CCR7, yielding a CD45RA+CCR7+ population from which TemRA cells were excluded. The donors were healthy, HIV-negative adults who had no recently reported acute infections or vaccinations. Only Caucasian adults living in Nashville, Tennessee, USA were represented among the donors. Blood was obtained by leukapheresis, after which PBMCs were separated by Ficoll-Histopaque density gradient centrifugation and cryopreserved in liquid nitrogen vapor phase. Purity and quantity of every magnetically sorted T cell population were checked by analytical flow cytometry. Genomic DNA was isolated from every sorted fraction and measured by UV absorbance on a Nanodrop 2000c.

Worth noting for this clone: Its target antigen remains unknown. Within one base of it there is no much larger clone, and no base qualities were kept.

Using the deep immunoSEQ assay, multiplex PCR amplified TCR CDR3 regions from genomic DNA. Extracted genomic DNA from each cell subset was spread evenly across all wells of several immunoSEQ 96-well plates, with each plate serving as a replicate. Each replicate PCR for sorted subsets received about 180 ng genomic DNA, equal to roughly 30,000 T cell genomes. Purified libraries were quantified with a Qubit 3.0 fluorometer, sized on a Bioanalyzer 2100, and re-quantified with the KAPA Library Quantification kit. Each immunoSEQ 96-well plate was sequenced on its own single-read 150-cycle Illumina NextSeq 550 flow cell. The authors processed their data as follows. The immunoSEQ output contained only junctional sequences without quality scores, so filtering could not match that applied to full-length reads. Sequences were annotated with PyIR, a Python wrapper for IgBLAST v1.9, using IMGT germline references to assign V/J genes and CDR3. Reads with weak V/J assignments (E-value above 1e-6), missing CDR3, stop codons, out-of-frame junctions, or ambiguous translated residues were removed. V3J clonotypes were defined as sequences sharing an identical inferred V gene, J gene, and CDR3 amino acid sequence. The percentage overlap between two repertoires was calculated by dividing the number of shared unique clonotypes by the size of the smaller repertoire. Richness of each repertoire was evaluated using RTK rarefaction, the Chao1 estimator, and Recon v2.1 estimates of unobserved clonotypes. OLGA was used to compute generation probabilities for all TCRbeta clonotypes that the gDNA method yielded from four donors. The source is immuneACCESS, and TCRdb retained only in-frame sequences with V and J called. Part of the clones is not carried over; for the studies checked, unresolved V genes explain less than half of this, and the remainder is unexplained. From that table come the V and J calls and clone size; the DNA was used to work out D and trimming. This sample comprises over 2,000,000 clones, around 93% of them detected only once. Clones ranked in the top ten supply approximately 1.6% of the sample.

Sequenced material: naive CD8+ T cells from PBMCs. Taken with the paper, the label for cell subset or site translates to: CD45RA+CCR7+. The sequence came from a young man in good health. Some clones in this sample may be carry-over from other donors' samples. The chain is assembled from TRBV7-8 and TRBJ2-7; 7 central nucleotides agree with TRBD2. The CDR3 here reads CASSAVGGSFYEQYF. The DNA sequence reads TGTGCCAGCAGCGCGGTCGGCGGGAGCTTTTACGAGCAGTACTTC.